The 15 T cell receptor beta chains given below trace back to one sample, sequenced in a study of CD8 T cells in Susac syndrome. RNA amounts of roughly 0.5 to 1 ug underwent reverse transcription with random hexamers. TCRdb reanalysed the immunoSEQ multiplex PCR reads using MiXCR and keeps one entry per CDR3 protein. The sample records roughly 220,000 distinct CDR3 sequences, 94% being singletons. The sample comprised CD4+ T cells from PBMCs. The receptor set was obtained from a human donor with Susac syndrome.

This chain connects TRBV12-3 or TRBV12-4 to TRBJ1-5; 8 bases are shared with TRBD1. With V trimmed by 2 bases and J by 6 bases, 21 bases remained unmatched. This CDR3 is built from 20 residues. The CDR3 nucleotides read TGTGCCAGCAGTTTATGTCTCCGGGACAGGCTCCGTCTGGGGATTCAGCCCCAGCATTTT. Amino acids: CASSLCLRDRLRLGIQPQHF.

In its sample, this clonotype was seen once. This rearrangement joins TRBV29-1 to TRBJ1-2; 9 bases are shared with TRBD1. Trimming cost V 4 bases and J 5 bases; bases outside gene matches: 8. CDR1 and CDR2 from the germline V gene are SQVTM and ANQGSEA. The CDR3 runs 14 residues. CDR3 coding DNA: TGCAGCGTTGTAGGGACAGGGAATATTTATGGCTACACCTTC. Its protein is CSVVGTGNIYGYTF.

The chain recombines TRBV18 with TRBJ2-4; D not certain. The V gene's germline CDR1 is KGHSH and CDR2 LQKENI. The CDR3 sequence is 14 residues long. V lost 1 base and J lost 8, with 12 bases in between. The CDR3 nucleotides are TGTGCCAGCTCACCACGATCAGGCGCGTACATTCAGTACTTC. The encoded protein is CASSPRSGAYIQYF.

The rearrangement links TRBV7-2 to TRBJ2-3; 7 bases align to TRBD1. Germline lookup yields CDR1 SGHTA and CDR2 FQGNSA. V shed 5 bases, J shed 1 base, and the junction held 12 bases outside the gene matches. CDR3 length equals 17 residues. This CDR3 reads CASSHVRGQGGTDTQYF. The CDR3 coding sequence is TGTGCCAGCAGCCATGTAAGGGGGCAAGGAGGCACAGATACGCAGTATTTT.

The chain has TRBV25-1 and TRBJ1-4; possibly TRBD1 for D (6 bases). Between the trimmed V and J ends, which lost 8 bases and 8 bases, there was a span of 24 bases. Germline V CDR1 and CDR2: MGHDK, SYGVNS. There are 16 residues in the CDR3. The CDR3 DNA follows: TGTGCCAGCGGAGTGCGTTTCGGGGGGCGAGGAGAAAAACTGTTTTTT. Its protein is CASGVRFGGRGEKLFF.

V is TRBV11-2 and J is TRBJ2-1; no clear D gene. V lost 1 base and J 0 bases, leaving 10 bases between the germline ends. The CDR3 runs to 16 residues. Germline V lookup: CDR1 SGHAT, CDR2 FQNNGV. The CDR3 nucleotides are TGTGCCAGCAGCTTAGTGCAGTTTAGCTCCTACAATGAGCAGTTCTTC. Translated, it gives CASSLVQFSSYNEQFF.

This chain uses TRBV24-1 with TRBJ2-5; possibly TRBD1 for D (5 bases). Between the trimmed V and J ends, which lost 3 bases and 2 bases, there was a span of 12 bases. CDR1 is KGHDR, CDR2 SFDVKD, per germline. The CDR3 length is 15 residues. CDR3 loop: CATSDIVGAQETQYF. The CDR3 bases are TGTGCCACCAGTGATATAGTAGGGGCGCAAGAGACCCAGTACTTC.

This chain connects TRBV4-1 to TRBJ1-2, with unresolved D. The CDR3 length is 15 residues. CDR1 and CDR2 (germline): MGHRA, YSYEKL. V lost 0 bases and J lost 4, with 12 bases in between. The CDR3 DNA follows: TGCGCCAGCAGCCAAGAGGCAGGCCCGCTCTATGGCTACACCTTC. Its translation: CASSQEAGPLYGYTF.

J is TRBJ1-2 and V is TRBV25-1; D remains unclear. The CDR3 has 14 residues. Looked up from germline, CDR1 is MGHDK and CDR2 is SYGVNS. V shed 2 bases and J shed 0 bases, with 7 bases lying between them. The CDR3 loop is CASSERPANYGYTF. The CDR3 DNA reads as TGTGCCAGCAGTGAAAGGCCTGCTAACTATGGCTACACCTTC.

The gene calls are TRBV24-1 and TRBJ2-3; no definite D call. Per germline, CDR1 KGHDR and CDR2 SFDVKD. V was cut by 4 bases and J by 6 bases, with 16 bases left in between. The CDR3 extends over 15 amino acids. In DNA, the CDR3 is TGTGCCACCAGTGACCGAGGATCTATTTGGGATACGCAGTATTTT. The encoded protein is CATSDRGSIWDTQYF.

V and J are TRBV3-1 and TRBJ1-4; TRBD1 agrees at 8 bases. Trimming removed 4 bases from V and 5 bases from J; junction bases left unmatched: 6. CDR1 and CDR2 from the germline V gene are LGHDT and YNNKEL (reference sequence). The CDR3 consists of 15 residues. The CDR3 protein is CASSRRDRSNEKLFF. The CDR3 coding sequence is TGTGCCAGCAGCCGGCGGGACAGGTCAAATGAAAAACTGTTTTTT.

This clonotype was detected only a few times. This chain connects TRBV29-1 to TRBJ2-7; the D gene is possibly TRBD2 (6 bases). Trimming took off 6 bases at V and 5 bases at J, with 8 bases between the two ends. This CDR3 is built from 10 residues. Germline V gives CDR1 SQVTM, CDR2 ANQGSEA. For the CDR3, the DNA is TGCAGCGTAGGGGAGGACGAGCAGTACTTC. Protein product: CSVGEDEQYF.

This chain links TRBV11-3 with TRBJ1-1; D may be TRBD1 (6 bases). CDR1 is SGHNT, CDR2 YENEEA, per germline. This CDR3 is built from 14 residues. The V and J ends lost 1 base and 7 bases respectively, with 13 bases between them. The CDR3 coding sequence is TGTGCCAGCAGCTTAGGCCCGGACAGTTATGAAGCTTTCTTT. Its protein product is CASSLGPDSYEAFF.

Only a few counts were recorded for this clonotype. The rearrangement uses TRBV30 and TRBJ1-2, with no clear D. Trimming left V 0 bases short and J 7 bases short, with 6 bases between. The CDR3 consists of 11 residues. CDR1 GTSNPN and CDR2 SVGIG come from the germline V gene (reference sequence). The DNA for the CDR3 is TGTGCCTGGAGTGTAGGCGGTGGCTACACCTTC. Translating gives CAWSVGGGYTF.

The chain recombines TRBV7-2 with TRBJ2-1; possible D gene TRBD1, 5 bases. The length of the CDR3 is 13 residues. CDR1 SGHTA and CDR2 FQGNSA come from the germline V gene. V shed 4 bases and J shed 5 bases, with 9 bases lying between them. CDR3 nucleotides: TGTGCCAGCAGCTGGACAAAAGACAATGAGCAGTTCTTC. Amino acids: CASSWTKDNEQFF.